This T cell receptor (beta chain) was identified during a study of T cell responses to AZD1222 COVID-19 vaccine. To note about this clone: What it binds is unknown.

Study-level results: Spike-specific TCR breadth and depth grew following two AZD1222 doses.

Some clones are missing from TCRdb's copy, which holds only in-frame ones; the method was immunoSEQ multiplex PCR. The sample shows tens of thousands of clones, around 89% of them seen only once. After removal of 4 bases from V and 0 bases from J, the junction contained 12 bases not matched to a gene. Germline assignment: CDR1 MDHEN and CDR2 SYDVKM. This CDR3 is 17 amino acids long. The source of this sequence is an adult who received the AZD1222 COVID-19 vaccine. Source: peripheral blood, taken 28 days after the second AZD1222 dose. The chain recombines TRBV28 with TRBJ2-7, with 7 positions matching TRBD2. The CDR3 is CASSSVLGGYSSYEQYF. The CDR3 nucleotides read TGTGCCAGCAGTTCAGTTTTGGGAGGGTACAGCTCCTACGAGCAGTACTTC. The full variable domain, in which reference TRBV28 and TRBJ2-7 provide the parts outside the CDR3, is DVKVTQSSRYLVKRTGEKVFLECVQDMDHENMFWYRQDPGLGLRLIYFSYDVKMKEKGDIPEGYSVSREKKERFSLILESASTNQTSMYLCASSSVLGGYSSYEQYFGPGTRLTVT.